The T cell receptor (beta chain) described here comes from a study of T cells in Graves' hyperthyroidism and ophthalmopathy. The CDR3 regions of TCR beta were amplified from RNA transcripts. In the first-round RT-PCR of the TCR CDR3, the HTBI primer set was used. TCRdb itself ran the multiplex PCR reads through MiXCR, one entry per CDR3 protein. The sample consists of about 640,000 distinct CDR3 sequences, more than 20% of them appearing once. Diagnoses used clinical symptoms, serum thyroxine and TRAb, thyroid ultrasound and orbital computed tomography. This clonotype was recorded a few times. Germline lookup yields CDR1 MNHEY and CDR2 SMNVEV (reference sequence). CDR3 length equals 15 residues. With 1 base clipped from V and 0 bases from J, the junction kept 3 bases outside the gene matches.

Sequencing was performed on blood. The source of this sequence is a man between 25 and 39 years old with Graves' ophthalmopathy. The chain links TRBV27 to TRBJ2-7, with 7 bases matching TRBD2. The DNA of the CDR3 is TGTGCCAGCAGTTTATATGGCGGGAGCTCCTACGAGCAGTACTTC. It codes for CASSLYGGSSYEQYF.